Here is one T cell receptor (beta chain) with its context. Its antigen remains unidentified. Control samples came 1 year after myeloablative marrow transplants with methotrexate plus calcineurin inhibitor. V was shortened by 6 bases and J by 6 bases, with 18 bases between the two germline ends. Germline V gene lookup returns CDR1 SNHLY and CDR2 FYNNEI. The CDR3 spans 15 residues. This specimen comes from a study of T cells after posttransplantation cyclophosphamide. Clones were read by immunoSEQ multiplex PCR, and TCRdb kept only the in-frame ones, dropping some. The table shows more than 15,000 clones, with around 86% occurring only once. Findings and limits, study-wide: TRB overlap between skin or GI tissue T cells and blood was limited. TRB clonality was highly associated with recipient CMV seropositivity and reactivation. Later post-transplant blood repertoires were often dominated by donor CD8+ memory clones.

The gene calls are TRBV2 and TRBJ1-5; TRBD1 might be the D (5 bases). The specimen was PBMCs, collected after an allogeneic stem cell transplant with a calcineurin inhibitor and methotrexate. The TCR sequence derives from a male patient between 45 and 59 years old who received an allogeneic stem cell transplant from an unrelated donor, was CMV-positive, and had chronic GVHD only. Among the T cells, some may be from the graft donor. The CDR3 DNA sequence: TGTGCCAGCAGGATACAGGCTACATCGGGTCAGCCCCAGCATTTT. It specifies CASRIQATSGQPQHF. The variable domain in full, completed from reference TRBV2 and TRBJ1-5, reads EPEVTQTPSHQVTQMGQEVILRCVPISNHLYFYWYRQILGQKVEFLVSFYNNEISEKSEIFDDQFSVERPDGSNFTLKIRSTKLEDSAMYFCASRIQATSGQPQHFGDGTRLSIL.